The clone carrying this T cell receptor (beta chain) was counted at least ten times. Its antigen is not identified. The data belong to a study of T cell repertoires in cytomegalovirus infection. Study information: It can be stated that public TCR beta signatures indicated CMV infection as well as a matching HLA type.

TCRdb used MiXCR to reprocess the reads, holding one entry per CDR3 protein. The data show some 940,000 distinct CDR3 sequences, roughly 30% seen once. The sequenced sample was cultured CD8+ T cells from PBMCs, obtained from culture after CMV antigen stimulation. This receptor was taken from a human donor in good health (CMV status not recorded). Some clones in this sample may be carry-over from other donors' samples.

The CDR3 reads CAPRRLALSPDTQYF. The CDR3 DNA follows: TGTGCCCCAAGACGGCTAGCGCTGAGTCCAGATACGCAGTATTTT. The J gene is TRBJ2-3, the V gene TRBV7-2; tentatively, D is TRBD2 (6 bases). This CDR3 is 15 amino acids long. Germline V CDR1 and CDR2: SGHTA, FQGNSA. V lost 11 bases and J lost 4, with 22 bases in between. Complete variable domain (other parts from reference TRBV7-2 and TRBJ2-3): GAGVSQSPSNKVTEKGKDVELRCDPISGHTALYWYRQSLGQGLEFLIYFQGNSAPDKSGLPSDRFSAERTGGSVSTLTIQRTQQEDSAVYLCAPRRLALSPDTQYFGPGTRLTVL.